The 12 T cell receptor beta chains below come from one sample, sequenced in a study of neurological immune-mediated disorders. Via MiXCR, TCRdb re-called the 5' RACE reads, giving one row per CDR3 protein. The profile shows around 69,000 distinct CDR3 sequences, 3% to 4% of them singletons. Sequenced material: PBMCs. The receptors derive from a man aged 35 to 55 with multiple sclerosis.

The chain has TRBV7-9 and TRBJ2-4, with D tentatively TRBD1 (6 bases). The germline gives CDR1 SEHNR, CDR2 FQNEAQ (reference sequence). Trimming cost V 8 bases and J 6 bases, with 17 bases left between them. The CDR3 length is 14 residues. The CDR3 here is CASHPSTGINIQYF. In DNA, the CDR3 is TGTGCCAGCCACCCTTCGACAGGAATAAACATTCAGTACTTC. Drawing the rest from reference TRBV7-9 and TRBJ2-4, the complete variable domain is DTGVSQNPRHKITKRGQNVTFRCDPISEHNRLYWYRQTLGQGPEFLTYFQNEAQLEKSRLLSDRFSAERPKGSFSTLEIQRTEQGDSAMYLCASHPSTGINIQYFGAGTRLSVL.

This clonotype showed up many times. The J gene is TRBJ2-3, the V gene TRBV15, with 7 bases aligning to TRBD2. CDR1 is LNHNV, CDR2 YYDKDF, per germline (reference sequence). J lost 8 bases, V lost 3 bases, and 11 bases had no gene match. The CDR3 sequence is 15 residues long. CDR3: CATSREPTSRITQYF. CDR3 bases: TGTGCCACCAGCAGGGAACCGACTAGCAGGATTACGCAGTATTTT.

This clonotype appeared many times. The chain carries TRBV5-6 and TRBJ2-1; 8 bases are shared with TRBD2. Trimming took 2 bases from V and 7 from J; bases not matched to a gene: 8. CDR3 size: 15 residues. Germline lookup yields CDR1 SGHDT and CDR2 YYEEEE. CDR3 region: CASSLRTGTRNEQFF. CDR3 bases: TGTGCCAGCAGCTTAAGAACCGGGACTAGAAATGAGCAGTTCTTC.

The table lists this clonotype with many counts. The chain couples TRBV24-1 to TRBJ2-2; no clear D gene. Germline values: CDR1 KGHDR, CDR2 SFDVKD. CDR3 size: 15 residues. Trimming stripped 5 bases from V and 3 bases from J, with 12 bases between. In DNA form, the CDR3 reads TGTGCCACCAGTGTGAGGAGTGGCCACACCGGGGAGCTGTTTTTT. It is translated as CATSVRSGHTGELFF.

This clonotype has a count of ten or more. The J gene is TRBJ1-1, the V gene TRBV5-6; D gene unclear. CDR1 is SGHDT and CDR2 is YYEEEE in the germline V gene. CDR3 length: 14 amino acids. V gave up 1 base and J gave up 1 base, with 8 bases separating them. The CDR3 bases are TGTGCCAGCAGCTTGTCTGGGGAGAACACTGAAGCTTTCTTT. Translated, it gives CASSLSGENTEAFF.

The table lists this clonotype with many counts. As DNA, the CDR3 is TGCGCCAGCAGTTATGGGGGACAGGGCTTTGAAGCTTTCTTT. Amino acid sequence: CASSYGGQGFEAFF. The chain joins TRBV5-1 to TRBJ1-1; 9 bases align to TRBD1. CDR3 length: 14 residues. The germline V gene has CDR1 SGHRS and CDR2 YFSETQ. V lost 5 bases, J lost 7 bases, and 9 bases stayed unmatched.

At least ten counts were recorded for this clonotype. The V call is TRBV5-5, the J call TRBJ2-3; 7 nucleotides agree with TRBD2. With V trimmed by 3 bases and J by 2 bases, 3 bases remained unmatched. The CDR3 loop spans 14 amino acids. Germline assignment: CDR1 SGHKS and CDR2 YYEKEE (reference sequence). The CDR3 is CASSSGGDTDTQYF. For the CDR3, the DNA is TGTGCCAGCAGCTCGGGAGGCGACACAGATACGCAGTATTTT.

This clonotype has at least ten counts. The genes are TRBV29-1 and TRBJ2-1; tentative D call: TRBD2 (6 bases). Germline lookup yields CDR1 SQVTM and CDR2 ANQGSEA. Trimming stripped 6 bases from V and 6 bases from J, with 15 bases between. This CDR3 region has 13 residues. CDR3 sequence reads: CSVARDLPNEQFF. Written as DNA, the CDR3 is TGCAGCGTCGCTCGGGACTTACCCAATGAGCAGTTCTTC.

This clonotype was seen at least ten times. This rearrangement joins TRBV20-1 to TRBJ2-5; 13 bases agree with TRBD2. The CDR3 sequence is 14 residues long. Trimming at V came to 4 bases and at J to 4 bases, leaving 3 bases not matched to a gene. Germline CDR1 DFQATT, CDR2 SNEGSKA (reference sequence). CDR3 sequence reads: CSATGLAGVETQYF. The CDR3 coding sequence is TGCAGTGCTACTGGACTAGCGGGGGTAGAGACCCAGTACTTC.

At least ten counts were recorded for this clonotype. The chain is built from TRBV4-2 and TRBJ1-2; possible D gene TRBD1, 6 bases. Germline CDR1 is LGHNA and CDR2 is YNFKEQ. The CDR3 consists of 14 residues. With 0 bases removed from V and 7 bases from J, the gap between germline ends came to 12 bases. In DNA form, the CDR3 reads TGTGCCAGCAGCCAAGATAACAGGGCTGCTGGCTACACCTTC. Residues: CASSQDNRAAGYTF.

At least ten counts were recorded for this clonotype. The chain links TRBV7-2 to TRBJ1-1, with a possible D match to TRBD1 (5 bases). Germline loops: CDR1 SGHTA, CDR2 FQGNSA. The V end was cut by 5 bases, the J end by 1 base, with 11 bases between. The CDR3 length is 14 residues. CDR3 residues: CASSIGHSNTEAFF. The DNA of the CDR3 is TGTGCCAGCAGCATCGGACACTCGAACACTGAAGCTTTCTTT.

This clonotype was counted at least ten times. Written as DNA, the CDR3 is TGCAGCGTTGTTCTGCGCGGCACATTTAACTATGGCTACACCTTC. It translates to CSVVLRGTFNYGYTF. The rearrangement uses TRBV29-1 and TRBJ1-2; D remains unclear. This CDR3 has 15 residues. CDR1 and CDR2 from the germline V gene are SQVTM and ANQGSEA. Between the trimmed V and J ends, which lost 4 bases and 1 base, there was a span of 16 bases.